A single sample is the source of the 10 T cell receptor beta chains below, sequenced in a study of CD8+ T cells in alopecia areata. The treatment is: oral pan-JAK inhibitor, 5-10 mg twice daily. Extracted from the samples, RNA was reverse transcribed into cDNA to serve as the sequencing template. Sequencing used immunoSEQ multiplex PCR; TCRdb keeps in-frame clones, though not all of them. The sample lists approximately 190,000 clones; roughly 64% were seen once. Sequences were derived from CD4+ T cells sorted from blood, sampled at week 24, from a patient treated with tofacitinib. These receptor sequences come from a human donor with alopecia areata.

The chain recombines TRBV2 with TRBJ1-5; a weak D match, TRBD1 (5 bases). Germline-derived CDR1 and CDR2 are SNHLY and FYNNEI. V gave up 4 bases and J gave up 5 bases, with 9 bases separating them. The CDR3 is 13 amino acids. The CDR3 loop is CASSAGMHQPQHF. In nucleotides, the CDR3 is TGTGCCAGCAGTGCAGGGATGCATCAGCCCCAGCATTTT.

V usage is TRBV19 and J usage is TRBJ1-1; TRBD1 aligns across 7 bases. V lost 5 bases and J lost 0; bases outside the gene matches: 6. Germline V lookup: CDR1 LNHDA, CDR2 SQIVND (reference sequence). The CDR3 consists of 15 residues. The CDR3 reads CASSPQGYVNTEAFF. The CDR3 region has the DNA TGTGCCAGTAGTCCACAGGGGTATGTGAACACTGAAGCTTTCTTT.

The chain is built from TRBV2 and TRBJ2-3; 11 bases are a match to TRBD1. The CDR3 runs 16 residues. Germline CDR1 reads SNHLY; CDR2 reads FYNNEI. Germline trimming cut 3 bases from V and 5 bases from J; bases unmatched to any gene: 7. Written as DNA, the CDR3 is TGTGCCAGCAGTGAGAGGACAGGGGGCGGAGGAGATACGCAGTATTTT. Amino acid sequence: CASSERTGGGGDTQYF.

The V call is TRBV6-5, the J call TRBJ2-5; unclear D gene. Germline lookup yields CDR1 MNHEY and CDR2 SVGAGI. V dropped 0 bases and J dropped 7 bases, with 9 bases sitting between them. The CDR3 extends over 13 amino acids. CDR3 nucleotide sequence: TGTGCCAGCAGTTACTCGATCCGCGGGACCCAGTACTTC. Translated: CASSYSIRGTQYF.

The chain recombines TRBV5-1 with TRBJ2-1, with a possible D match to TRBD2 (5 bases). Germline loops: CDR1 SGHRS, CDR2 YFSETQ. The CDR3 has 14 residues. Trimming took 1 base from V and 7 from J, leaving 12 bases between them. The CDR3 DNA sequence: TGCGCCAGCAGCTTGACGGGGTATGGGAATGAGCAGTTCTTC. The encoded protein is CASSLTGYGNEQFF.

Comment on this clone: The sample carries other DNA sequences with the same CDR3. The chain employs TRBV30 and TRBJ2-3; D might be TRBD2 (6 bases). Germline lookup yields CDR1 GTSNPN and CDR2 SVGIG (reference sequence). The CDR3 is made up of 13 amino acids. V was trimmed by 0 bases and J by 3 bases, leaving 7 bases between them. The DNA for the CDR3 is TGTGCCTGGAGTGTAGGAGGGACAGATACGCAGTATTTT. Residues: CAWSVGGTDTQYF.

The chain joins TRBV2 to TRBJ2-5; D not certain. CDR3 size: 14 residues. Deletions cut 2 bases from V and 5 bases from J, with 12 bases between. CDR1 and CDR2 from the germline V gene are SNHLY and FYNNEI. The CDR3 sequence: CASSEYLASETQYF. CDR3 sequence (DNA): TGTGCCAGCAGTGAATATTTAGCCTCGGAGACCCAGTACTTC.

The J gene is TRBJ2-1, the V gene TRBV9; TRBD2 matches 8 bases. With V trimmed by 1 base and J by 0 bases, 3 bases remained unmatched. The CDR3 spans 16 residues. CDR1 and CDR2 from the germline V gene are SGDLS and YYNGEE. CDR3 bases: TGTGCCAGCAGCGTACTAGCGGGCAGCTCCTACAATGAGCAGTTCTTC. Its translation: CASSVLAGSSYNEQFF. Full variable domain (missing parts from reference TRBV9 and TRBJ2-1): DSGVTQTPKHLITATGQRVTLRCSPRSGDLSVYWYQQSLDQGLQFLIQYYNGEERAKGNILERFSAQQFPDLHSELNLSSLELGDSALYFCASSVLAGSSYNEQFFGPGTRLTVL.

The chain joins TRBV7-6 to TRBJ2-7, with D tentatively TRBD1 or TRBD2 (6 bases each). The length of the CDR3 is 14 residues. Trimming pared 1 base from V and 6 bases from J, leaving 13 bases between. Germline assignment: CDR1 SGHVS and CDR2 FNYEAQ. This CDR3 reads CASSLVGGLGEQYF. CDR3 bases: TGTGCCAGCAGCTTAGTCGGGGGCTTGGGCGAGCAGTACTTC.

This clone was observed a handful of times. V usage is TRBV29-1 and J usage is TRBJ2-7; D is perhaps TRBD2 (6 bases). The CDR3 is 17 residues long. Looked up from germline, CDR1 is SQVTM and CDR2 is ANQGSEA. V lost 7 bases and J 3 bases, leaving 28 bases between the germline ends. CDR3 protein: CSAPDPHLDGRFYEQYF. The CDR3 region has the DNA TGCAGCGCCCCGGACCCTCACCTAGATGGGAGGTTCTACGAGCAGTACTTC.